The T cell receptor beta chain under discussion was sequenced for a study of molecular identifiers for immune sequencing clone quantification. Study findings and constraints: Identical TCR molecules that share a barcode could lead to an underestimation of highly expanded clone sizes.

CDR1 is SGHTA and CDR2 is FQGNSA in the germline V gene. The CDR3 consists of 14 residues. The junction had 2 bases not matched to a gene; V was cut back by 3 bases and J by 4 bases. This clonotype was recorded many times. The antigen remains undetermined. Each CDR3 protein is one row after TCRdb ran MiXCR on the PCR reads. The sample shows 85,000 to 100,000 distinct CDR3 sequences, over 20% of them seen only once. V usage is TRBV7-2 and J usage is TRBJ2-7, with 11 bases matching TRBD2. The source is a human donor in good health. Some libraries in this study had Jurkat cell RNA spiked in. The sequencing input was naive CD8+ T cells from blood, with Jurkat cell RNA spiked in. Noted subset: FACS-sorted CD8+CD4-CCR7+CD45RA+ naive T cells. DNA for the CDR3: TGTGCCAGCAGCTTTAGCGGGAGGGGTTACGAGCAGTACTTC. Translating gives CASSFSGRGYEQYF. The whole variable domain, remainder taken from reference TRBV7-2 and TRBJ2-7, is GAGVSQSPSNKVTEKGKDVELRCDPISGHTALYWYRQSLGQGLEFLIYFQGNSAPDKSGLPSDRFSAERTGGSVSTLTIQRTQQEDSAVYLCASSFSGRGYEQYFGPGTRLTVT.